This entry features one TCR beta chain sequence. Its antigen is unidentified. The table came from immunoSEQ multiplex PCR; TCRdb's copy has only in-frame clones and leaves some out. The sample lists 130,000 to 150,000 clones, 85% to 95% seen once, with roughly 0.2% in the top ten. This specimen comes from a study of graft-versus-host responses after intestinal transplantation. Germline trimming cut 5 bases from V and 7 bases from J; bases unmatched to any gene: 16. The CDR3 spans 16 residues. Germline CDR1 and CDR2: SQVTM and ANQGSEA. Source: unstimulated CD4+ T cells sorted from spleen or lymph node cells, taken before intestinal transplant. The clonotype originates from a human donor who received an intestinal transplant. This chain connects TRBV29-1 to TRBJ2-1, with TRBD1 matching 8 bases. For the CDR3, the DNA is TGCAGCGTTCGGAGGGCTAGGACAGGGATTTTAAATGAGCAGTTCTTC. Translating it yields CSVRRARTGILNEQFF.